This T cell receptor (beta chain) was recovered during a study of blood T cell repertoires in COVID-19. Study-level information: In each case, the material was cDNA or gDNA derived from T cells, B-cell-depleted T cells, or PBMCs.

Repertoires were generated with immunoSEQ multiplex PCR, while TCRdb's copy carries only in-frame clones and drops some. Of roughly 69,000 clones in the sample, approximately 79% are singletons; the top ten hold 9.5% to 15%. The CDR3 consists of 14 residues. Trimming took 4 bases from V and 2 from J, leaving 11 bases between them. Germline V gene lookup returns CDR1 MNHEY and CDR2 SVGAGI. The chain has TRBV6-5 and TRBJ2-5, with D maybe TRBD2 (6 bases). Sequenced input: peripheral blood. This TCR was sampled from a human donor in a cohort sampled during active COVID-19. CDR3 DNA: TGTGCCAGCAGTTTCCTGGGGGGACAAGAGACCCAGTACTTC. Translation: CASSFLGGQETQYF.